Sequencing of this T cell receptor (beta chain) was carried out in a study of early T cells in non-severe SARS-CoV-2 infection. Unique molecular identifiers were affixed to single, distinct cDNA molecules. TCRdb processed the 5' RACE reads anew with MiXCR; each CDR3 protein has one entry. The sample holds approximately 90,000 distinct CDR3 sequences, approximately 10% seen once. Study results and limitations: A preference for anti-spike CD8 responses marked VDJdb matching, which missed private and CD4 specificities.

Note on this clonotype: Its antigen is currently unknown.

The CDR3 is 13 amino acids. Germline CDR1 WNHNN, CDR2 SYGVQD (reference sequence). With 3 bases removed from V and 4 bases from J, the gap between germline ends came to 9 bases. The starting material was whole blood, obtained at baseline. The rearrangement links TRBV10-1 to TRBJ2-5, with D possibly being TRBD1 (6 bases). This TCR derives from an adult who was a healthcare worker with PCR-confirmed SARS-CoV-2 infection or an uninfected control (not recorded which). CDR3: CASSDQGIETQYF. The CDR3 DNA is TGCGCCAGCAGTGACCAGGGGATAGAGACCCAGTACTTC.